This entry lists 10 T cell receptor beta chains sequenced from one sample in a study of OX40 agonist ivuxolimab in advanced cancers. The data were produced by immunoSEQ multiplex PCR, yet TCRdb's version contains in-frame clones alone and is incomplete. The sample has 28,000 or so clones; approximately 88% are singletons. The sample was CD4+ or CD8+ T cells sorted from blood, taken in a trial of the OX40 agonist ivuxolimab. Receptors originate from an adult with an advanced solid tumor such as melanoma, head and neck, liver or kidney cancer.

The rearrangement joins TRBV27 to TRBJ1-5, with D maybe TRBD1 (6 bases). There are 15 residues in the CDR3. In germline, CDR1 is MNHEY, CDR2 SMNVEV (reference sequence). Between the trimmed V and J ends, which lost 0 bases and 0 bases, there was a span of 6 bases. Written as DNA, the CDR3 is TGTGCCAGCAGTTTATCGGGGGCTAGCAATCAGCCCCAGCATTTT. Protein product: CASSLSGASNQPQHF.

The chain has TRBV6-4 and TRBJ2-7; no clear D. The CDR3 sequence is 8 residues long. Trimming took off 6 bases at V and 8 bases at J, with 2 bases between the two ends. Per the germline V gene, CDR1 is MRHNA and CDR2 is SNTAGT. In DNA, the CDR3 is TGTGCCAGCAGAAAGCAGTACTTC. Translated, it gives CASRKQYF.

J is TRBJ2-5 and V is TRBV27; D unclear. Trimming shortened V by 5 bases and J by 7 bases, and 11 bases separated the two germline ends. Germline V gene data show CDR1 as MNHEY and CDR2 as SMNVEV (reference sequence). This CDR3 spans 12 amino acids. CDR3 coding DNA: TGTGCCAGCAGTGCCCCCCACGGGACCCAGTACTTC. Amino acids: CASSAPHGTQYF.

The chain has TRBV7-3 and TRBJ2-7; 9 nucleotides align to TRBD1. V shed 6 bases, J shed 4 bases, and the junction held 10 bases outside the gene matches. Germline lookup yields CDR1 SGHTA and CDR2 FQGTGA. There are 15 residues in the CDR3. CDR3 nucleotides: TGTGCCAGCAGTTCTTCAACAGGGGGCTGGTACGAGCAGTACTTC. Protein product: CASSSSTGGWYEQYF.

J is TRBJ2-7 and V is TRBV30; 7 nucleotides match TRBD1. With 1 base clipped from V and 6 bases from J, the junction kept 6 bases outside the gene matches. Per the germline V gene, CDR1 is GTSNPN and CDR2 is SVGIG (reference sequence). The CDR3 totals 13 residues. CDR3 nucleotide sequence: TGTGCCTGGAGTGGAGGGGGCATCAGCGAGCAGTACTTC. This encodes CAWSGGGISEQYF.

The chain couples TRBV27 to TRBJ1-1; D remains ambiguous. The ends were cut back, 2 bases at V and 3 bases at J, with 7 bases in the middle. The CDR3 is made up of 13 amino acids. Germline-derived CDR1 and CDR2 are MNHEY and SMNVEV (reference sequence). CDR3 protein: CASSLGRHTEAFF. CDR3 nucleotide sequence: TGTGCCAGCAGTTTAGGCAGGCACACTGAAGCTTTCTTT.

V gene TRBV11-2 combines with J gene TRBJ2-3; D gene unclear. This CDR3 is built from 15 residues. Trimming took 3 bases from V and 4 from J, leaving 14 bases between them. Germline CDR1 is SGHAT and CDR2 is FQNNGV. CDR3 sequence (DNA): TGTGCCAGCAGCTTCAGTACAAGTTGGGCAGATACGCAGTATTTT. This sequence encodes CASSFSTSWADTQYF.

This chain connects TRBV4-3 to TRBJ1-2; D uncertain. Germline values: CDR1 LGHNA, CDR2 YSLEER. The CDR3 loop spans 13 amino acids. Trimming left V 5 bases short and J 5 bases short, with 12 bases between. CDR3 DNA: TGCGCCAGCAGCGTCGAGGAGGGATATGGCTACACCTTC. Residues: CASSVEEGYGYTF.

The chain joins TRBV2 to TRBJ2-3; TRBD1 matches at 9 bases. This CDR3 has 15 residues. Germline V CDR1 and CDR2: SNHLY, FYNNEI. After removal of 5 bases from V and 4 bases from J, the junction contained 7 bases not matched to a gene. The CDR3 nucleotides are TGTGCCAGCAGTTACCGGGACAGGGAGGCAGATACGCAGTATTTT. It codes for CASSYRDREADTQYF.

This clone appeared a single time. V gene TRBV19 combines with J gene TRBJ1-1; weak D call: TRBD1 (6 bases). Deletions cut 7 bases from V and 5 bases from J, with 11 bases between. The CDR3 loop spans 12 amino acids. The germline V gene encodes CDR1 LNHDA and CDR2 SQIVND (reference sequence). The CDR3, as DNA: TGTGCCAGTAATACAGGGAGTACTGAAGCTTTCTTT. This gives the protein CASNTGSTEAFF.